This is a list of T cell receptor beta chains from one sample in a study of blood T cell repertoires in COVID-19. The data were produced by immunoSEQ multiplex PCR, yet TCRdb's version contains in-frame clones alone and is incomplete. The repertoire holds 50,000 or so clones, with roughly 91% as singletons. The sequencing input was peripheral blood. Receptors were obtained from a man between 50 and 59 years old with active COVID-19. Both conserved end residues are part of each CDR3.

v_call: TRBV19
cdr3_aa: CASSTTGGNTGELFF

v_call: TRBV2
cdr3_aa: CASSEQGASGYTF

v_call: TRBV5-4
cdr3_aa: CASSLVYGSYNSPLHF

v_call: TRBV7-2
cdr3_aa: CASSLARGNYGYTF

v_call: TRBV6-2/TRBV6-3
cdr3_aa: CASSYSGMDEKLFF

v_call: TRBV7-6
cdr3_aa: CASSYRAWRIDEQYF

v_call: TRBV5-4
cdr3_aa: CASNEPGQANTGELFF

v_call: TRBV5-5
cdr3_aa: CASSMEGKYGYTF

v_call: TRBV15
cdr3_aa: CATSRDRLNTEAFF

v_call: TRBV6-2/TRBV6-3
cdr3_aa: CASSYPEVFLAKNIQYF

v_call: TRBV5-1
cdr3_aa: CASSLEGGVDTQYF

v_call: TRBV5-1
cdr3_aa: CASRTGAGETQYF

v_call: TRBV27
cdr3_aa: CASRLKGRGYNGYTF

v_call: TRBV7-6
cdr3_aa: CASSLRGLAEASTDTQYF

v_call: TRBV5-1
cdr3_aa: CASSLDLAGADTQYF

v_call: TRBV9
cdr3_aa: CASSVVSWTGFDTQYF

v_call: TRBV2
cdr3_aa: CASSGIEAINTQYF

v_call: TRBV2
cdr3_aa: CASSEGDTDNSPLHF

v_call: TRBV10-3
cdr3_aa: CAINRQGGYEQYF

v_call: TRBV27
cdr3_aa: CASTRAGIQRATQYF

v_call: TRBV15
cdr3_aa: CATSRAGDPSYEQYF

v_call: TRBV5-8
cdr3_aa: CASSSIQGSDQPQHF

v_call: TRBV4-2
cdr3_aa: CASSQVQASGNTIYF

v_call: TRBV7-2
cdr3_aa: CASSLERDTGELFF

v_call: TRBV9
cdr3_aa: CASSVASRTGELFF

v_call: TRBV3-1/TRBV3-2
cdr3_aa: CASSQGQGWPEKLFF

v_call: TRBV4-1
cdr3_aa: CASSQDLSRTGNSGANVLTF

v_call: TRBV7-8
cdr3_aa: CASSLARHLSNQPQHF

v_call: TRBV12-3/TRBV12-4
cdr3_aa: CASSPGQIEAFF

v_call: TRBV12-3/TRBV12-4
cdr3_aa: CASTPDPGIEQFF

v_call: TRBV30
cdr3_aa: CAWSEGDTEAFF